The present T cell receptor beta chain was sequenced within a study of response to subunit inactivated influenza vaccine. Germline loops: CDR1 SGDLS, CDR2 YYNGEE. The CDR3 is made up of 17 amino acids. V lost 4 bases to trimming and J lost 0 bases, with 17 bases between them. This clonotype came up many times. TCRdb analysed the RT-PCR reads with MiXCR anew, one entry per CDR3 protein. The sample contains 450,000 to 600,000 distinct CDR3 sequences, 7.2% of which appear only once. The specimen comprised PBMCs from blood, sampled around 25 months after vaccination. This clonotype was obtained from a man in his fifties or sixties who received an inactivated influenza vaccine. The chain has TRBV9 and TRBJ2-1, with D maybe TRBD1 (6 bases). Here the CDR3 reads CASSRKTGRNSYNEQFF. CDR3 nucleotide sequence: TGTGCCAGCAGCCGTAAAACAGGGCGGAACTCCTACAATGAGCAGTTCTTC.